A single sample gave rise to the 29 T cell receptor beta chains below, sequenced in a study of blood T cell repertoires in COVID-19. Assay: immunoSEQ multiplex PCR; the TCRdb copy retains only in-frame clones and omits some. The table has hundreds of thousands of clones, 70% to 90% seen once. Sequenced: PBMCs or T cells enriched from blood (not recorded which). These receptor sequences come from a woman aged 18-29 years who had been exposed to COVID-19.

The J gene is TRBJ2-7, the V gene TRBV7-9, with 9 bases identical to TRBD2. This CDR3 contains 16 residues. V lost 5 bases to trimming and J lost 5 bases; unmatched junction nucleotides: 13. Germline loops: CDR1 SEHNR, CDR2 FQNEAQ (reference sequence). The CDR3 nucleotides are TGTGCCAGCAGCCTTGCTGGGGGTAGCGGGGGTAACGAGCAGTACTTC. Translation: CASSLAGGSGGNEQYF.

The rearrangement joins TRBV7-6 to TRBJ2-1; perhaps TRBD2 as D (7 bases). The CDR3 is made up of 15 amino acids. V was cut by 1 base and J by 2 bases, with 9 bases left in between. CDR1 is SGHVS, CDR2 FNYEAQ, per germline. The CDR3 sequence is CASSLVGGPYNEQFF. The CDR3 DNA reads TGTGCCAGCAGCTTAGTGGGGGGGCCCTACAATGAGCAGTTCTTC.

This clone is a singleton in its sample. J is TRBJ1-4 and V is TRBV14; unclear D gene. Trimming pared 1 base from V and 5 bases from J, leaving 17 bases between. The CDR3 loop spans 17 amino acids. CDR1 is SGHDN, CDR2 FVKESK, per germline. The CDR3 spells CASSQGGGSPLNEKLFF. CDR3 DNA sequence: TGTGCCAGCAGCCAAGGAGGAGGGAGCCCCTTAAATGAAAAACTGTTTTTT.

The chain couples TRBV5-1 to TRBJ1-4, with a weak D call TRBD1 (5 bases). In germline, CDR1 is SGHRS, CDR2 YFSETQ. The V and J ends lost 0 bases and 7 bases respectively, with 13 bases between them. CDR3 length: 15 residues. The CDR3 reads CASSLVSGVVEKLFF. Here the CDR3 DNA reads TGCGCCAGCAGCTTGGTTTCGGGGGTTGTTGAAAAACTGTTTTTT.

The chain links TRBV6-5 to TRBJ2-1; 9 bases agree with TRBD2. Trimming cost V 6 bases and J 10 bases; bases outside gene matches: 13. There are 15 residues in the CDR3. Germline assignment: CDR1 MNHEY and CDR2 SVGAGI. The CDR3 coding sequence is TGTGCCAGCAGCATTAGGCTAGCGGGGCATTTCGAGCAGTTCTTC. Protein sequence: CASSIRLAGHFEQFF.

This chain joins TRBV28 and TRBJ2-3, with no clear D. This CDR3 is built from 13 residues. Germline V CDR1 and CDR2: MDHEN, SYDVKM. V gave up 4 bases and J gave up 2 bases, with 7 bases separating them. CDR3 protein: CASSSPNTDTQYF. The CDR3, as DNA: TGTGCCAGCAGTTCCCCCAACACAGATACGCAGTATTTT.

The chain carries TRBV20-1 and TRBJ2-5; the match to TRBD2 covers 9 bases. Trimming took 3 bases from V and 4 from J; bases not matched to a gene: 9. CDR1 and CDR2 (germline): DFQATT, SNEGSKA (reference sequence). This CDR3 is 15 amino acids long. CDR3 DNA: TGCAGTGCTAGTCGGCGGGAGGGATACGGAGAGACCCAGTACTTC. This encodes CSASRREGYGETQYF.

A single count supports this clone. The CDR3 protein is CASSRTGGYEQYF. The CDR3 DNA follows: TGTGCCAGTAGCCGGACAGGGGGCTACGAGCAGTACTTC. The genes are TRBV19 and TRBJ2-7; TRBD1 agrees at 10 bases. Trimming at V came to 6 bases and at J to 3 bases, leaving 2 bases not matched to a gene. This CDR3 spans 13 amino acids. The germline V gene encodes CDR1 LNHDA and CDR2 SQIVND (reference sequence).

The rearrangement uses TRBV6-6 and TRBJ2-7; TRBD1 is a possible D gene (6 bases). The germline V gene has CDR1 MNHNY and CDR2 SVGAGI (reference sequence). CDR3 length: 14 residues. The germline V and J ends were trimmed by 5 bases and 2 bases, with 13 bases remaining between them. The CDR3 loop is CASSPTTGAYEQYF. The CDR3 DNA sequence: TGTGCCAGCAGTCCAACGACAGGAGCCTACGAGCAGTACTTC.

V and J are TRBV5-1 and TRBJ2-3, with D possibly matching TRBD2 (5 bases). This CDR3 has 18 amino acids. Germline V gene lookup returns CDR1 SGHRS and CDR2 YFSETQ. V shed 1 base and J shed 4 bases, with 22 bases lying between them. Here the CDR3 DNA reads TGCGCCAGCAGCTTGCCCCTCATCCTCGGTCGGGGTGCAGATACGCAGTATTTT. This codes for CASSLPLILGRGADTQYF. Combining the CDR3 with reference TRBV5-1 and TRBJ2-3 gives the whole variable domain KAGVTQTPRYLIKTRGQQVTLSCSPISGHRSVSWYQQTPGQGLQFLFEYFSETQRNKGNFPGRFSGRQFSNSRSEMNVSTLELGDSALYLCASSLPLILGRGADTQYFGPGTRLTVL.

V gene TRBV7-9 combines with J gene TRBJ1-1, with D uncertain. The length of the CDR3 is 13 residues. The V end lost 1 base, the J end lost 8 bases, and 11 bases lay between the germline ends. CDR1 and CDR2 (germline): SEHNR, FQNEAQ (reference sequence). Here the CDR3 reads CASSLDSGKEAFF. The CDR3 nucleotides read TGTGCCAGCAGCTTAGACTCCGGGAAAGAAGCTTTCTTT.

This rearrangement joins TRBV6-2 or TRBV6-3 to TRBJ2-2, with 8 bases identical to TRBD1. This CDR3 has 17 residues. Trimming at V came to 2 bases and at J to 2 bases, leaving 7 bases not matched to a gene. The germline V gene encodes CDR1 MNHEY and CDR2 SVGEGT. CDR3 loop: CASSYGQGASNTGELFF. The CDR3 DNA reads TGTGCCAGCAGTTACGGTCAGGGGGCGTCCAACACCGGGGAGCTGTTTTTT.

This chain uses TRBV2 with TRBJ1-2; D might be TRBD1 (6 bases). This CDR3 is 13 amino acids long. CDR1 and CDR2 from the germline V gene are SNHLY and FYNNEI. V was cut by 6 bases and J by 3 bases, with 11 bases left in between. The CDR3 DNA follows: TGTGCCAGCAGCTTCAGGGGAGACTATGGCTACACCTTC. It is translated as CASSFRGDYGYTF.

This clone was observed at least ten times. The chain joins TRBV7-8 to TRBJ1-2; D is possibly TRBD1 (5 bases). This CDR3 contains 12 residues. Trimming took 4 bases from V and 8 from J, leaving 11 bases between them. From germline, CDR1 is SGHVS and CDR2 FQNEAQ. CDR3: CASSSRDAGYTF. The DNA for the CDR3 is TGTGCCAGCAGCTCGCGGGACGCAGGCTACACCTTC.

The count of this clone is one. The chain couples TRBV4-3 to TRBJ1-5, with D perhaps TRBD1 (5 bases). CDR3 length: 16 residues. V lost 0 bases and J 4 bases, leaving 13 bases between the germline ends. Germline CDR1 is LGHNA and CDR2 is YSLEER. The CDR3 spells CASSQDNMGLNQPQHF. The CDR3, as DNA: TGCGCCAGCAGCCAAGATAATATGGGACTTAATCAGCCCCAGCATTTT.

This clone was counted a few times. This rearrangement joins TRBV5-7 to TRBJ2-7; 7 nucleotides agree with TRBD1. TRBV5-7 falls under the ORF class, with uncertain function. This CDR3 has 16 residues. With V trimmed by 2 bases and J by 5 bases, 13 bases remained unmatched. The CDR3, as DNA: TGTGCCAGCAGCTTCGTCGAGACAGGGCAAGTGAACGAGCAGTACTTC. Translated: CASSFVETGQVNEQYF.

V is TRBV15 and J is TRBJ1-1; maybe TRBD1 (6 bases). Germline lookup yields CDR1 LNHNV and CDR2 YYDKDF (reference sequence). CDR3 length equals 14 residues. V lost 2 bases and J lost 2, with 9 bases in between. CDR3 residues: CATSRKTGNTEAFF. As DNA, the CDR3 is TGTGCCACCAGCAGAAAGACAGGCAACACTGAAGCTTTCTTT.

The chain is built from TRBV6-5 and TRBJ2-1, with a tentative D call TRBD1 (6 bases). Germline loops: CDR1 MNHEY, CDR2 SVGAGI. This CDR3 comprises 15 residues. V lost 0 bases and J 5 bases, leaving 11 bases between the germline ends. The CDR3 spells CASSYSGAWDNEQFF. The CDR3 bases are TGTGCCAGCAGTTACTCGGGGGCGTGGGACAATGAGCAGTTCTTC.

The chain links TRBV28 to TRBJ2-7; TRBD2 agrees at 11 bases. The CDR3 loop spans 14 amino acids. The V and J ends lost 2 bases and 6 bases, in that order; junction bases with no gene match: 3. Germline CDR1 and CDR2: MDHEN and SYDVKM. This CDR3 is CASSLGTSGFEQYF. As DNA, the CDR3 is TGTGCCAGCAGTTTAGGGACTAGCGGTTTCGAGCAGTACTTC.

The chain uses TRBV9 and TRBJ1-6, with 8 nucleotides matching TRBD1. Germline V CDR1 and CDR2: SGDLS, YYNGEE. CDR3 length: 16 amino acids. J was trimmed by 7 bases and V by 3 bases; bases with no gene match: 9. CDR3 region: CASSAPGQGLNSPLHF. The CDR3 DNA follows: TGTGCCAGCAGCGCCCCCGGACAGGGCTTAAATTCACCCCTCCACTTT.

The chain links TRBV4-2 to TRBJ2-7; 7 bases are a match to TRBD2. The germline CDR1 and CDR2 sequences are LGHNA and YNFKEQ. J was trimmed by 0 bases and V by 0 bases; bases with no gene match: 5. The CDR3 runs to 16 residues. CDR3 DNA sequence: TGTGCCAGCAGCCAAGAAGACGGGGGGAGCTCCTACGAGCAGTACTTC. Encoded protein: CASSQEDGGSSYEQYF.

The chain recombines TRBV10-3 with TRBJ1-3; D call uncertain. The CDR3 is 14 amino acids. Germline V gene data show CDR1 as ENHRY and CDR2 as SYGVKD. Trimming cost V 2 bases and J 1 base, with 6 bases left between them. CDR3 nucleotide sequence: TGTGCCATCAGTGAGAATACTTCTGGAAACACCATATATTTT. Its protein product is CAISENTSGNTIYF.

The genes are TRBV4-1 and TRBJ1-3; D is possibly TRBD1 (5 bases). The V end was cut by 0 bases, the J end by 0 bases, with 15 bases between. The CDR3 is 18 amino acids. The germline V gene has CDR1 MGHRA and CDR2 YSYEKL. As DNA, the CDR3 is TGCGCCAGCAGCCAAGACCTAAGGGGAACGGGCTCTGGAAACACCATATATTTT. It yields the protein CASSQDLRGTGSGNTIYF.

The V and J genes are TRBV19 and TRBJ2-1; the D gene is possibly TRBD1 (5 bases). This CDR3 has 13 residues. In germline, CDR1 is LNHDA, CDR2 SQIVND (reference sequence). V gave up 7 bases and J gave up 9 bases, with 16 bases separating them. The CDR3 sequence is CASTPAGPSEQFF. DNA of the CDR3: TGTGCCAGTACCCCGGCAGGGCCGAGTGAGCAGTTCTTC.

The chain recombines TRBV7-9 with TRBJ2-6; no reliable D call. The germline V gene has CDR1 SEHNR and CDR2 FQNEAQ (reference sequence). The CDR3 extends over 14 amino acids. The CDR3 DNA follows: TGTGCGGGCAGTGCCTTCTCTGGGGCCAACGTCCTGACTTTC. Translated, it gives CAGSAFSGANVLTF. The variable domain in full, completed from reference TRBV7-9 and TRBJ2-6, reads DTGVSQNPRHKITKRGQNVTFRCDPISEHNRLYWYRQTLGQGPEFLTYFQNEAQLEKSRLLSDRFSAERPKGSFSTLEIQRTEQGDSAMYLCAGSAFSGANVLTFGAGSRLTVL.

The V and J genes are TRBV28 and TRBJ2-7, with no clear D. V was trimmed by 8 bases and J by 3 bases, leaving 14 bases between them. CDR3 size: 13 residues. Germline V gives CDR1 MDHEN, CDR2 SYDVKM. CDR3 sequence (DNA): TGTGCCAGCCATGATTTCAGTTACTACGAGCAGTACTTC. Its translation is CASHDFSYYEQYF.

This clone appeared a few times. The chain uses TRBV19 and TRBJ2-5, with 13 bases identical to TRBD2. Germline V lookup: CDR1 LNHDA, CDR2 SQIVND (reference sequence). The CDR3 runs to 16 residues. The V segment lost 5 bases and the J segment 5 bases; nucleotides outside the gene matches: 8. For the CDR3, the DNA is TGTGCCAGTAGTGCTGGACTAGCGGGAGTTGGCGAGACCCAGTACTTC. Amino acid sequence: CASSAGLAGVGETQYF.

Notes on this clone: Relative to the germline gene, one junction end is altered; a read error may explain this. The chain links TRBV11-3 to TRBJ1-1; 7 bases map to TRBD1. Germline V gene lookup returns CDR1 SGHNT and CDR2 YENEEA. The CDR3 covers 15 residues. The CDR3, as DNA: TGTGCCAGCAGCCGCCTAATCTCGTCAGACAGGGTTTGCGGCTTT. This codes for CASSRLISSDRVCGF. The full variable domain, rest sourced from reference TRBV11-3 and TRBJ1-1, is EAGVVQSPRYKIIEKKQPVAFWCNPISGHNTLYWYLQNLGQGPELLIRYENEEAVDDSQLPKDRFSAERLKGVDSTLKIQPAELGDSAVYLCASSRLISSDRVCGFGQGTRLTVV.

The genes are TRBV7-2 and TRBJ2-1, with 9 bases fitting TRBD1. CDR3 length: 13 amino acids. Germline values: CDR1 SGHTA, CDR2 FQGNSA. The V and J ends lost 5 bases and 12 bases, in that order; junction bases with no gene match: 8. CDR3 nucleotides: TGTGCCAGCAGCCTAGGGACAGGGTATCGGCAGTTCTTC. This codes for CASSLGTGYRQFF.